This is a list of T cell receptor beta chains from one sample in a study of CXCR3-negative and CXCR3-positive naive CD8 T cells. TCRdb reanalyzed the 5' RACE reads and collapses them to one entry per CDR3 protein, without DNA. This listing includes over 100,000 distinct CDR3 sequences. The sequencing sample was made of naive CXCR3- CD8+ T cells from blood. The receptors come from a human donor in good health. Some clones in this sample may be carry-over from other donors' samples. Each CDR3 is given with its conserved first and last residue. Each record gives: V gene, J gene, CDR3 protein.

v_gene: TRBV10-3; j_gene: TRBJ2-7; CDR3aa: CAISESIPSGSLEEQYF
v_gene: TRBV29-1; j_gene: TRBJ2-5; CDR3aa: CSARPPGGLETQYF
v_gene: TRBV13; j_gene: TRBJ1-4; CDR3aa: CASSLGRDSEKLFF
v_gene: TRBV12-5; j_gene: TRBJ1-1; CDR3aa: CASGTGFNTEAFF
v_gene: TRBV7-2; j_gene: TRBJ2-1; CDR3aa: CASSFMSSGYNEQFF
v_gene: TRBV27; j_gene: TRBJ1-1; CDR3aa: CASSLLGGTEAFF
v_gene: TRBV28; j_gene: TRBJ2-1; CDR3aa: CASSFRGLNEQLF
v_gene: TRBV7-9; j_gene: TRBJ2-6; CDR3aa: CASSRQSSGANVLTF
v_gene: TRBV7-3; j_gene: TRBJ2-5; CDR3aa: CASSFSGQGETQYF
v_gene: TRBV6-5; j_gene: TRBJ1-1; CDR3aa: CASSYRPGGDTEAFF
v_gene: TRBV6-2/TRBV6-3; j_gene: TRBJ2-3; CDR3aa: CASSGDRFTDTQYF
v_gene: TRBV12-3/TRBV12-4; j_gene: TRBJ2-1; CDR3aa: CASSLTSGGYNEQFF
v_gene: TRBV27; j_gene: TRBJ2-3; CDR3aa: CASSTTDTQYF
v_gene: TRBV25-1; j_gene: TRBJ2-2; CDR3aa: CASSEGYTGELFF
v_gene: TRBV3-1; j_gene: TRBJ1-1; CDR3aa: CASSQEMGGRSEAFF
v_gene: TRBV15; j_gene: TRBJ2-1; CDR3aa: CATSREDAGSSYNEQFF
v_gene: TRBV7-9; j_gene: TRBJ2-1; CDR3aa: CASSSVYRGQDEQFF
v_gene: TRBV5-5; j_gene: TRBJ2-1; CDR3aa: CASSFGGGAYNEQFF
v_gene: TRBV24-1; j_gene: TRBJ2-1; CDR3aa: CATSADSGITYNERFF
v_gene: TRBV4-1; j_gene: TRBJ2-5; CDR3aa: CASSQDQGRLETQYF
v_gene: TRBV7-3; j_gene: TRBJ1-2; CDR3aa: CASSLTPNTGLNYGYTF
v_gene: TRBV10-1; j_gene: TRBJ2-1; CDR3aa: CASSHGLAGESEQFF
v_gene: TRBV6-5; j_gene: TRBJ1-2; CDR3aa: CASSPPGGYYGYTF
v_gene: TRBV29-1; j_gene: TRBJ2-7; CDR3aa: CSVDGPYYEQYF
v_gene: TRBV20-1; j_gene: TRBJ2-3; CDR3aa: CSAPGGGAKDTQYF
v_gene: TRBV4-1; j_gene: TRBJ2-3; CDR3aa: CASSPSSGGAEDTQYF
v_gene: TRBV6-6; j_gene: TRBJ1-1; CDR3aa: CASSYSTEAFF
v_gene: TRBV29-1; j_gene: TRBJ2-3; CDR3aa: CSVPGRGTDTQYF
v_gene: TRBV7-9; j_gene: TRBJ2-4; CDR3aa: CASSLEQVDIQYF
v_gene: TRBV12-3/TRBV12-4; j_gene: TRBJ2-7; CDR3aa: CASSLAQPYEQYF
v_gene: TRBV6-6; j_gene: TRBJ2-2; CDR3aa: CASSQGPGLHTGELFF
v_gene: TRBV5-1; j_gene: TRBJ2-1; CDR3aa: CASSLEGLAGSDNEQFF
v_gene: TRBV3-1; j_gene: TRBJ2-1; CDR3aa: CASSSPGLAGGFLFF
v_gene: TRBV11-3; j_gene: TRBJ2-1; CDR3aa: CASSPTSEKVNNEQFF
v_gene: TRBV15; j_gene: TRBJ2-5; CDR3aa: CATSGRQTLETQYF
v_gene: TRBV7-9; j_gene: TRBJ2-1; CDR3aa: CASSFRLAGSSYNEQFF
v_gene: TRBV6-2/TRBV6-3; j_gene: TRBJ2-2; CDR3aa: CASSRGAWGRGTGELFF
v_gene: TRBV29-1; j_gene: TRBJ2-7; CDR3aa: CSVEFNSYEQYF
v_gene: TRBV27; j_gene: TRBJ2-7; CDR3aa: CASSFLAGVYRYEQYF
v_gene: TRBV2; j_gene: TRBJ1-1; CDR3aa: CASIPGGAEAFF